This T cell receptor beta chain was documented in a study of shared clonotypes between healthy human individuals. J lost 6 bases, V lost 4 bases, and 2 bases had no gene match. CDR3 length: 15 residues. Germline V gene sequence: CDR1 SNHLY, CDR2 FYNNEI. Profiled with immunoSEQ multiplex PCR; TCRdb holds only in-frame clones, not every one. The sample yields fewer than 600,000 clones, roughly 80% seen once. HIV-negative, healthy adults without recent acute infections or vaccinations were the donors. Every donor was a Caucasian adult from Nashville, Tennessee. Comment on this clone: Its specificity is unknown. Other nucleotide sequences from this sample produce the same CDR3.

General study points: Sequencing depth was predicted to influence how clonotypes are shared among donors.

The gene calls are TRBV2 and TRBJ2-1, with 14 bases that match TRBD2. The sample taken for sequencing was PBMCs. The sequence was collected from a woman between 40 and 50 years old in good health. Some clones in this sample may be carry-over from other donors' samples. Here the CDR3 DNA reads TGTGCCAGCAGTGGGACTAGCGGGAGGTCCAATGAGCAGTTCTTC. Protein sequence: CASSGTSGRSNEQFF.